The 26 T cell receptor beta chains listed next were all sequenced from one sample in a study of blood T cell repertoires in COVID-19. Method: immunoSEQ multiplex PCR; TCRdb's copy keeps in-frame clones and lacks some. This table has 270,000 or so clones, about 89% appearing once. Sequences were obtained from peripheral blood. All receptors derive from a man aged 40-49 years with acute or convalescent COVID-19.

The table lists this clone with a few counts. This chain uses TRBV15 with TRBJ1-2; 8 positions match TRBD1. Germline trimming cut 0 bases from V and 3 bases from J; bases unmatched to any gene: 3. CDR3 size: 15 residues. The V gene's germline CDR1 is LNHNV and CDR2 YYDKDF (reference sequence). CDR3 DNA: TGTGCCACCAGCAGAGATCAGGGGGCCCACTATGGCTACACCTTC. Residues: CATSRDQGAHYGYTF.

V and J are TRBV18 and TRBJ1-1, with 7 bases lining up with TRBD1. V lost 4 bases, J lost 11 bases, and 10 bases stayed unmatched. The CDR3 extends over 13 amino acids. CDR1 is KGHSH and CDR2 is LQKENI in the germline V gene. This CDR3 is CASSLLSTGDAFF. The CDR3, as DNA: TGTGCCAGCTCACTCCTAAGTACAGGGGACGCTTTCTTT.

The V gene is TRBV29-1, the J gene TRBJ1-1; possibly TRBD1 for D (5 bases). The CDR3 covers 11 residues. From germline, CDR1 is SQVTM and CDR2 ANQGSEA. Trimming shortened V by 4 bases and J by 7 bases, and 10 bases separated the two germline ends. CDR3 nucleotides: TGCAGCGTTGGCGGGGGAGGTGAAGCTTTCTTT. It encodes CSVGGGGEAFF.

V and J are TRBV6-2 or TRBV6-3 and TRBJ1-5; D not certain. The CDR3 contains 14 residues. Trimming stripped 5 bases from V and 4 bases from J, with 12 bases between. Germline assignment: CDR1 MNHEY and CDR2 SVGEGT. The CDR3 sequence is CASSPRDPNQPQHF. The DNA for the CDR3 is TGTGCCAGCAGTCCCCGGGATCCGAATCAGCCCCAGCATTTT.

The sample holds one count of this clone. The chain carries TRBV21-1 and TRBJ2-3; TRBD2 was called by the table and not checked on the DNA. TRBV21-1 is shown as a pseudogene. The CDR3 covers 17 residues. CDR3 loop: CASSKDRRASNADTQYF. Written as DNA, the CDR3 is TGTGCCAGCAGCAAAGACAGGAGGGCTAGTAACGCAGATACGCAGTATTTT.

The count of this clone is one. The chain is built from TRBV5-4 and TRBJ2-7; D call uncertain. Germline V gene data show CDR1 as SGHNT and CDR2 as YYREEE (reference sequence). Trimming shortened V by 4 bases and J by 5 bases, and 7 bases separated the two germline ends. The CDR3 has 11 residues. CDR3 in amino acids: CASSLIDEQYF. CDR3 DNA sequence: TGTGCCAGCAGCCTGATAGACGAGCAGTACTTC.

The chain is built from TRBV5-1 and TRBJ2-7; TRBD1 aligns across 9 bases. This CDR3 contains 15 residues. Germline-derived CDR1 and CDR2 are SGHRS and YFSETQ. The V segment lost 5 bases and the J segment 3 bases; nucleotides outside the gene matches: 9. DNA of the CDR3: TGCGCCAGCAGTTACCCACCGGGACAGGGCTACGAGCAGTACTTC. It encodes CASSYPPGQGYEQYF.

This clone was detected a few times. The chain employs TRBV5-4 and TRBJ1-2; D is perhaps TRBD1 (6 bases). The CDR3 runs to 14 residues. Trimming took 3 bases from V and 5 from J, leaving 14 bases between them. The germline V gene encodes CDR1 SGHNT and CDR2 YYREEE (reference sequence). CDR3 region: CASSSMGGQYGYTF. The CDR3 bases are TGTGCCAGCAGCTCCATGGGGGGGCAATATGGCTACACCTTC.

The chain links TRBV19 to TRBJ2-3; 10 bases map to TRBD1. V shed 6 bases, J shed 4 bases, and the junction held 7 bases outside the gene matches. Germline V lookup: CDR1 LNHDA, CDR2 SQIVND (reference sequence). The CDR3 runs to 15 residues. This CDR3 reads CASRGGQGRADTQYF. The CDR3 DNA follows: TGTGCCAGTAGAGGGGGACAGGGGAGGGCAGATACGCAGTATTTT.

The chain links TRBV5-1 to TRBJ2-7; possibly TRBD1 for D (6 bases). The V gene's germline CDR1 is SGHRS and CDR2 YFSETQ. V was pared by 4 bases and J by 2 bases, with 13 bases between. The CDR3 sequence is 14 residues long. CDR3 nucleotide sequence: TGCGCCAGCAGCCGCGACAGGACCACCTACGAGCAGTACTTC. The encoded protein is CASSRDRTTYEQYF.

V usage is TRBV2 and J usage is TRBJ1-1; D call uncertain. The V gene's germline CDR1 is SNHLY and CDR2 FYNNEI. The CDR3 runs 14 residues. V shed 5 bases and J shed 0 bases, with 10 bases lying between them. As DNA, the CDR3 is TGTGCCAGCAGTCCTAAGACTGTGAACACTGAAGCTTTCTTT. Residues: CASSPKTVNTEAFF. The complete variable domain, with remaining parts taken from reference TRBV2 and TRBJ1-1, reads EPEVTQTPSHQVTQMGQEVILRCVPISNHLYFYWYRQILGQKVEFLVSFYNNEISEKSEIFDDQFSVERPDGSNFTLKIRSTKLEDSAMYFCASSPKTVNTEAFFGQGTRLTVV.

This chain's CDR3 is CASSEAWRDGFAEQYF. CDR3 nucleotide sequence: TGTGCCAGCAGTGAAGCCTGGAGAGACGGGTTCGCCGAGCAGTACTTC. The V gene is TRBV2, the J gene TRBJ2-7; the D is unclear. This CDR3 contains 16 residues. Germline CDR1 is SNHLY and CDR2 is FYNNEI. V lost 0 bases and J 6 bases, leaving 18 bases between the germline ends.

The chain has TRBV7-8 and TRBJ1-6; a possible D gene is TRBD1 (5 bases). Trimming removed 6 bases at V and 5 bases at J, with 14 bases between. The germline CDR1 and CDR2 sequences are SGHVS and FQNEAQ. The CDR3 runs 15 residues. The CDR3 region is CASSLRQNDNSPLHF. Here the CDR3 DNA reads TGTGCCAGCAGTCTCAGACAGAACGATAATTCACCCCTCCACTTT. The whole variable domain, remainder taken from reference TRBV7-8 and TRBJ1-6, is GAGVSQSPRYKVAKRGQDVALRCDPISGHVSLFWYQQALGQGPEFLTYFQNEAQLDKSGLPSDRFFAERPEGSVSTLKIQRTQQEDSAVYLCASSLRQNDNSPLHFGNGTRLTVT.

V and J are TRBV4-2 and TRBJ1-1; 7 bases are a match to TRBD1. Germline V gives CDR1 LGHNA, CDR2 YNFKEQ. This CDR3 has 16 residues. The V gene end was trimmed by 0 bases and the J gene end by 4 bases; junction bases not matched to a gene: 8. The CDR3 loop reads CASSQEVGGYGTEAFF. In DNA, the CDR3 is TGTGCCAGCAGCCAAGAGGTAGGGGGCTATGGCACTGAAGCTTTCTTT.

The chain is built from TRBV7-8 and TRBJ1-1; 8 nucleotides line up with TRBD1. The CDR3 length is 16 residues. V shed 5 bases, J shed 5 bases, and the junction held 13 bases outside the gene matches. Germline lookup yields CDR1 SGHVS and CDR2 FQNEAQ. CDR3 amino acids: CASSPTGGQGLTEAFF. The CDR3 DNA is TGTGCCAGCAGCCCCACTGGCGGACAGGGATTGACTGAAGCTTTCTTT.

A single count supports this clone. The chain recombines TRBV3-1 (or the pseudogene TRBV3-2) with TRBJ2-7; 9 nucleotides line up with TRBD1. V shed 4 bases, J shed 4 bases, and the junction held 2 bases outside the gene matches. The germline CDR1 and CDR2 sequences are LGHDT and YNNKEL (reference sequence). This CDR3 spans 13 amino acids. The CDR3 region has the DNA TGTGCCAGCAGCCCCGGGACAGGGTACGAGCAGTACTTC. Translation: CASSPGTGYEQYF.

The rearrangement uses TRBV5-1 and TRBJ1-6, with 9 bases that match TRBD1. V shed 4 bases, J shed 7 bases, and the junction held 6 bases outside the gene matches. Germline V gene sequence: CDR1 SGHRS, CDR2 YFSETQ. The CDR3 covers 15 residues. The DNA for the CDR3 is TGCGCCAGCAGCGCAGACGGACAGGGGAATTCACCCCTCCACTTT. Protein product: CASSADGQGNSPLHF.

This rearrangement joins TRBV27 to TRBJ1-1, with a tentative D call TRBD1 (6 bases). CDR1 is MNHEY and CDR2 is SMNVEV in the germline V gene (reference sequence). The CDR3 extends over 14 amino acids. The ends were cut back, 5 bases at V and 2 bases at J, with 12 bases in the middle. This CDR3 reads CASSLRQVNTEAFF. For the CDR3, the DNA is TGTGCCAGCAGTCTAAGACAGGTTAACACTGAAGCTTTCTTT.

The chain employs TRBV10-3 and TRBJ1-1, with a tentative D call TRBD1 (5 bases). The length of the CDR3 is 16 residues. The germline gives CDR1 ENHRY, CDR2 SYGVKD. The V gene lost 4 bases and the J gene lost 0 bases, with 15 bases spanning the gap. The CDR3 DNA is TGTGCCATCAGTGGTGGAATAGGACACATGAACACTGAAGCTTTCTTT. This translates into CAISGGIGHMNTEAFF.

The chain links TRBV6-5 to TRBJ1-6, with 7 bases aligning to TRBD1. Germline CDR1 MNHEY, CDR2 SVGAGI. V lost 0 bases and J lost 5; bases outside the gene matches: 1. This CDR3 is built from 15 residues. CDR3 in amino acids: CASSYSQGDNSPLHF. The DNA for the CDR3 is TGTGCCAGCAGTTACTCGCAGGGGGATAATTCACCCCTCCACTTT.

V gene TRBV25-1 combines with J gene TRBJ1-5; maybe TRBD1 (5 bases). Per the germline V gene, CDR1 is MGHDK and CDR2 is SYGVNS. The V and J ends lost 1 base and 5 bases respectively, with 12 bases between them. The CDR3 length is 15 residues. CDR3 nucleotide sequence: TGTGCCAGCAGTGAATGGCAAGGGGAGGATCAGCCCCAGCATTTT. Amino acids: CASSEWQGEDQPQHF.

The chain uses TRBV18 and TRBJ2-3, with 7 bases identical to TRBD2. The CDR3 length is 16 residues. Germline V gene data show CDR1 as KGHSH and CDR2 as LQKENI. Trimming removed 2 bases from V and 0 bases from J; junction bases left unmatched: 5. CDR3 sequence reads: CASSPLLALSTDTQYF. The CDR3 nucleotides are TGTGCCAGCTCACCATTACTAGCGCTGAGCACAGATACGCAGTATTTT.

DNA of the CDR3: TGCGCCAGCAGCTTGGGGACAGACCTTCCCACGCAGTATTTT. It codes for CASSLGTDLPTQYF. This chain connects TRBV5-1 to TRBJ2-3, with D tentatively TRBD1 (6 bases). Per the germline V gene, CDR1 is SGHRS and CDR2 is YFSETQ. The CDR3 totals 14 residues. V was cut by 0 bases and J by 9 bases, with 14 bases left in between. Full variable domain (missing parts from reference TRBV5-1 and TRBJ2-3): KAGVTQTPRYLIKTRGQQVTLSCSPISGHRSVSWYQQTPGQGLQFLFEYFSETQRNKGNFPGRFSGRQFSNSRSEMNVSTLELGDSALYLCASSLGTDLPTQYFGPGTRLTVL.

The chain has TRBV7-6 and TRBJ1-2; TRBD1 matches at 8 bases. CDR3 length equals 16 residues. The trim removed 1 base at V and 7 bases at J, leaving 11 bases unmatched. Looked up from germline, CDR1 is SGHVS and CDR2 is FNYEAQ. The CDR3 loop reads CASSLEGWQGAGGYTF. The CDR3 DNA reads as TGTGCCAGCAGCTTAGAAGGGTGGCAGGGGGCTGGTGGCTACACCTTC.

The chain combines TRBV7-8 with TRBJ1-5; D perhaps matches TRBD1 (5 bases). Trimming removed 5 bases from V and 5 bases from J, with 7 bases in between. In germline, CDR1 is SGHVS, CDR2 FQNEAQ. The CDR3 has 12 residues. CDR3 nucleotides: TGTGCCAGCAGCCCCAGGGATCAGCCCCAGCATTTT. Its translation: CASSPRDQPQHF.

The chain joins TRBV12-3 or TRBV12-4 to TRBJ2-3; 7 bases are a match to TRBD1. The ends lost 6 bases at V and 5 bases at J; junction bases unmatched: 2. The CDR3 totals 12 residues. CDR3 in amino acids: CASRQGVDTQYF. CDR3 sequence (DNA): TGTGCCAGCAGGCAGGGGGTAGATACGCAGTATTTT.